Listed below are T cell receptor beta chains from one sample, sequenced in a study of cytomegalovirus exposure and HLA in healthy donors. TCRdb's copy holds only in-frame clones and misses some; the assay was immunoSEQ multiplex PCR. The sample shows 95,000 to 150,000 clones, more than 60% of them seen only once. Sequenced: PBMCs. The receptors derive from a woman in her thirties or forties in good health and CMV-seropositive. The CDR3 runs from the conserved cysteine through the conserved F or W. Fields, in order: V gene, D gene, J gene, CDR3 length, clone size, CDR3 protein, CDR3 DNA. The D gene is left open where the match is weak. Expanded clones get a size class; other rows say once, few or many, or leave the size out.

v_call: TRBV15; d_call: TRBD1; j_call: TRBJ2-5; cdr3_length: 18; clone_size: large; cdr3_aa: CATSGTPGQGLMMETQYF; cdr3_nt: TGTGCCACCAGCGGGACACCGGGACAGGGGCTTATGATGGAGACCCAGTACTTC
v_call: TRBV28; d_call: NA; j_call: TRBJ2-7; cdr3_length: 12; clone_size: NA; cdr3_aa: CASNMRAYEQYF; cdr3_nt: TGTGCCAGCAATATGAGGGCCTACGAGCAGTACTTC
v_call: TRBV5-1; d_call: NA; j_call: TRBJ2-7; cdr3_length: 15; clone_size: NA; cdr3_aa: CARSPPTGDTYEQYF; cdr3_nt: TGCGCCAGGTCCCCCCCCACAGGAGACACCTACGAGCAGTACTTC
v_call: TRBV19; d_call: NA; j_call: TRBJ2-1; cdr3_length: 13; clone_size: NA; cdr3_aa: CASSKEGNREQFF; cdr3_nt: TGTGCCAGTTCTAAGGAGGGAAATCGTGAGCAGTTCTTC
v_call: TRBV19; d_call: TRBD1; j_call: TRBJ1-1; cdr3_length: 15; clone_size: few; cdr3_aa: CASSIYQGANTEAFF; cdr3_nt: TGTGCCAGTAGTATATATCAGGGGGCGAACACTGAAGCTTTCTTT
v_call: TRBV6-1; d_call: TRBD1; j_call: TRBJ1-1; cdr3_length: 16; clone_size: NA; cdr3_aa: CASSETSGQGDTEAFF; cdr3_nt: TGTGCCAGCAGTGAAACGTCTGGACAGGGGGACACTGAAGCTTTCTTT
v_call: TRBV29-1; d_call: NA; j_call: TRBJ2-7; cdr3_length: 12; clone_size: NA; cdr3_aa: CSVTVGPYEQYF; cdr3_nt: TGCAGCGTCACAGTGGGCCCCTACGAGCAGTACTTC
v_call: TRBV7-7; d_call: NA; j_call: TRBJ2-7; cdr3_length: 14; clone_size: NA; cdr3_aa: CASSPAPYRDEQYF; cdr3_nt: TGTGCTAGCAGCCCTGCCCCCTACAGGGACGAGCAGTACTTC
v_call: TRBV11-2; d_call: TRBD1; j_call: TRBJ1-3; cdr3_length: 14; clone_size: NA; cdr3_aa: CASSPTGGGNTIYF; cdr3_nt: TGTGCCAGCAGCCCGACAGGGGGCGGAAACACCATATATTTT
v_call: TRBV6-5; d_call: NA; j_call: TRBJ1-1; cdr3_length: 12; clone_size: NA; cdr3_aa: CASSAGATEAFF; cdr3_nt: TGTGCCAGCAGCGCGGGGGCCACTGAAGCTTTCTTT
v_call: TRBV7-7; d_call: TRBD2; j_call: TRBJ2-1; cdr3_length: 17; clone_size: NA; cdr3_aa: CASSLERGSGGHNEQFF; cdr3_nt: TGTGCTAGCAGCTTAGAGAGGGGGAGCGGGGGGCACAATGAGCAGTTCTTC
v_call: TRBV1; d_call: NA; j_call: TRBJ1-2; cdr3_length: 13; clone_size: NA; cdr3_aa: CTSSQTANYGYTF; cdr3_nt: TGCACCAGCAGCCAAACAGCCAACTATGGCTACACCTTC
v_call: TRBV19; d_call: TRBD1; j_call: TRBJ2-6; cdr3_length: 16; clone_size: NA; cdr3_aa: CASSGQGAGGANVLTF; cdr3_nt: TGTGCCAGTAGCGGACAGGGGGCAGGGGGGGCCAACGTCCTGACTTTC
v_call: TRBV4-2; d_call: TRBD1; j_call: TRBJ1-6; cdr3_length: 15; clone_size: NA; cdr3_aa: CASSQDLTGLSPLHF; cdr3_nt: TGTGCCAGCAGCCAAGATCTGACAGGGCTTTCACCCCTCCACTTT
v_call: TRBV5-8; d_call: TRBD1; j_call: TRBJ2-7; cdr3_length: 14; clone_size: NA; cdr3_aa: CASSLQQGPYEQYF; cdr3_nt: TGTGCCAGCAGCCTCCAACAGGGGCCCTACGAGCAGTACTTC
v_call: TRBV6-1; d_call: NA; j_call: TRBJ1-2; cdr3_length: 14; clone_size: NA; cdr3_aa: CASSENTGPYGYTF; cdr3_nt: TGTGCCAGCAGTGAAAATACAGGGCCCTATGGCTACACCTTC
v_call: TRBV5-1; d_call: TRBD2; j_call: TRBJ2-1; cdr3_length: 16; clone_size: NA; cdr3_aa: CASSRVSSGGSGEQFF; cdr3_nt: TGCGCCAGCAGCCGTGTTAGTAGCGGGGGGTCCGGGGAGCAGTTCTTC
v_call: TRBV23-1; d_call: NA; j_call: TRBJ2-7; cdr3_length: 11; clone_size: few; cdr3_aa: CPRGLSYEQYF; cdr3_nt: TGCCCCAGAGGACTTTCCTACGAGCAGTACTTC
v_call: TRBV28; d_call: NA; j_call: TRBJ1-1; cdr3_length: 15; clone_size: NA; cdr3_aa: CASSFGSGDYTEAFF; cdr3_nt: TGTGCCAGCAGTTTCGGAAGCGGGGATTACACTGAAGCTTTCTTT
v_call: TRBV19; d_call: TRBD2; j_call: TRBJ2-7; cdr3_length: 15; clone_size: NA; cdr3_aa: CASSLLAGEPYEQYF; cdr3_nt: TGTGCCAGTAGTTTACTAGCGGGAGAGCCCTACGAGCAGTACTTC
v_call: TRBV19; d_call: NA; j_call: TRBJ2-7; cdr3_length: 11; clone_size: NA; cdr3_aa: CASKEGYEQYF; cdr3_nt: TGTGCCAGTAAGGAGGGCTACGAGCAGTACTTC
v_call: TRBV5-4; d_call: TRBD2; j_call: TRBJ2-5; cdr3_length: 15; clone_size: NA; cdr3_aa: CASSSGLAGEETQYF; cdr3_nt: TGTGCCAGCAGCTCGGGACTAGCGGGAGAGGAGACCCAGTACTTC
v_call: TRBV5-1; d_call: NA; j_call: TRBJ2-3; cdr3_length: 15; clone_size: NA; cdr3_aa: CASSPSVLLTDTQYF; cdr3_nt: TGCGCCAGCAGCCCATCTGTACTCCTCACAGATACGCAGTATTTT
v_call: TRBV28; d_call: TRBD1; j_call: TRBJ1-5; cdr3_length: 15; clone_size: few; cdr3_aa: CASSLTAGGRQPQHF; cdr3_nt: TGTGCCAGCAGTTTAACGGCAGGGGGACGACAGCCCCAGCATTTT
v_call: TRBV6-1; d_call: TRBD1; j_call: TRBJ1-2; cdr3_length: 17; clone_size: few; cdr3_aa: CASSEADRGHYNYGYTF; cdr3_nt: TGTGCCAGCAGTGAAGCCGACAGGGGGCATTATAACTATGGCTACACCTTC
v_call: TRBV7-9; d_call: NA; j_call: TRBJ1-2; cdr3_length: 15; clone_size: NA; cdr3_aa: CASSPGGVSDYGYTF; cdr3_nt: TGTGCCAGCAGCCCGGGGGGGGTCTCTGACTATGGCTACACCTTC
v_call: TRBV2; d_call: TRBD2; j_call: TRBJ2-7; cdr3_length: 14; clone_size: NA; cdr3_aa: CASTPRGASYEQYF; cdr3_nt: TGTGCCAGTACCCCGCGGGGGGCCTCCTACGAGCAGTACTTC
v_call: TRBV29-1; d_call: TRBD1; j_call: TRBJ2-1; cdr3_length: 11; clone_size: NA; cdr3_aa: CSVDRGPEQFF; cdr3_nt: TGCAGCGTGGACAGGGGCCCTGAGCAGTTCTTC
v_call: TRBV7-9; d_call: NA; j_call: TRBJ2-1; cdr3_length: 17; clone_size: NA; cdr3_aa: CASSLVRDVASYNEQFF; cdr3_nt: TGTGCCAGCAGCTTAGTGCGGGATGTGGCCTCCTACAATGAGCAGTTCTTC
v_call: TRBV6-5; d_call: TRBD1; j_call: TRBJ1-1; cdr3_length: 15; clone_size: NA; cdr3_aa: CASSQPRQGSTEAFF; cdr3_nt: TGTGCCAGCAGCCAACCCCGACAGGGGTCTACTGAAGCTTTCTTT
v_call: TRBV9; d_call: NA; j_call: TRBJ1-4; cdr3_length: 15; clone_size: NA; cdr3_aa: CASSRNAGAGEKLFF; cdr3_nt: TGTGCCAGCAGTCGTAACGCGGGGGCGGGGGAAAAACTGTTTTTT
v_call: TRBV30; d_call: NA; j_call: TRBJ1-2; cdr3_length: 11; clone_size: few; cdr3_aa: CALTPTRGYTF; cdr3_nt: TGTGCCTTGACTCCAACTAGGGGCTACACCTTC
v_call: TRBV7-9; d_call: NA; j_call: TRBJ2-1; cdr3_length: 14; clone_size: NA; cdr3_aa: CASSLGGTVLEQFF; cdr3_nt: TGTGCCAGCAGCCTAGGGGGGACAGTCTTGGAGCAGTTCTTC
v_call: TRBV5-1; d_call: NA; j_call: TRBJ1-2; cdr3_length: 15; clone_size: NA; cdr3_aa: CASSLAGPLDGGYTF; cdr3_nt: TGCGCCAGCAGCTTGGCAGGGCCGCTGGACGGGGGCTACACCTTC
v_call: TRBV27; d_call: TRBD2; j_call: TRBJ2-7; cdr3_length: 13; clone_size: NA; cdr3_aa: CASSLAGNYEQYF; cdr3_nt: TGTGCCAGCAGTCTAGCGGGAAATTACGAGCAGTACTTC
v_call: TRBV10-2; d_call: TRBD1; j_call: TRBJ1-6; cdr3_length: 17; clone_size: NA; cdr3_aa: CASSGGQGVKGGSPLHF; cdr3_nt: TGCGCCAGCAGTGGAGGTCAGGGGGTGAAGGGGGGTTCACCCCTCCACTTT
v_call: TRBV6-5; d_call: NA; j_call: TRBJ2-5; cdr3_length: 13; clone_size: NA; cdr3_aa: CASGGSYQETQYF; cdr3_nt: TGTGCCAGCGGCGGATCGTACCAAGAGACCCAGTACTTC
v_call: TRBV11-2; d_call: TRBD2; j_call: TRBJ2-5; cdr3_length: 16; clone_size: few; cdr3_aa: CASSGGLAGAQETQYF; cdr3_nt: TGTGCCAGCAGTGGTGGACTAGCGGGGGCTCAAGAGACCCAGTACTTC
v_call: TRBV5-1; d_call: NA; j_call: TRBJ1-1; cdr3_length: 14; clone_size: NA; cdr3_aa: CASSASGGGPEAFF; cdr3_nt: TGCGCCAGCAGCGCCTCGGGGGGGGGCCCTGAAGCTTTCTTT
v_call: TRBV11-2; d_call: TRBD2; j_call: TRBJ2-7; cdr3_length: 17; clone_size: few; cdr3_aa: CASSSRARSGSSYEQYF; cdr3_nt: TGTGCCAGCAGCAGCAGAGCTCGGAGCGGGAGTTCCTACGAGCAGTACTTC
v_call: TRBV18; d_call: NA; j_call: TRBJ2-2; cdr3_length: 16; clone_size: NA; cdr3_aa: CASSTPGGINTGELFF; cdr3_nt: TGTGCCAGCTCAACCCCAGGGGGGATCAACACCGGGGAGCTGTTTTTT
v_call: TRBV11-1; d_call: NA; j_call: TRBJ2-7; cdr3_length: 14; clone_size: NA; cdr3_aa: CASSLSTGRYEQYF; cdr3_nt: TGTGCCAGCAGCTTAAGCACGGGGAGGTACGAGCAGTACTTC
v_call: TRBV5-1; d_call: TRBD1; j_call: TRBJ2-7; cdr3_length: 14; clone_size: few; cdr3_aa: CASSLGTGAYEQYF; cdr3_nt: TGCGCCAGCAGCTTGGGAACAGGGGCCTACGAGCAGTACTTC
v_call: TRBV6-1; d_call: NA; j_call: TRBJ1-5; cdr3_length: 13; clone_size: NA; cdr3_aa: CASLQEGNQPQHF; cdr3_nt: TGTGCCAGCCTGCAGGAGGGCAATCAGCCCCAGCATTTT
v_call: TRBV2; d_call: TRBD1; j_call: TRBJ2-5; cdr3_length: 15; clone_size: NA; cdr3_aa: CASRPKTGWEETQYF; cdr3_nt: TGTGCCAGCAGGCCGAAGACAGGGTGGGAAGAGACCCAGTACTTC
v_call: TRBV28; d_call: TRBD1; j_call: TRBJ1-2; cdr3_length: 14; clone_size: once; cdr3_aa: CASRETARGEGYTF; cdr3_nt: TGTGCCAGCAGAGAAACGGCCAGGGGGGAAGGCTACACCTTC
v_call: TRBV5-4; d_call: NA; j_call: TRBJ1-1; cdr3_length: 15; clone_size: few; cdr3_aa: CASSAGQRGGTEAFF; cdr3_nt: TGTGCCAGCAGCGCGGGGCAAAGGGGTGGGACTGAAGCTTTCTTT
v_call: TRBV27; d_call: NA; j_call: TRBJ2-6; cdr3_length: 14; clone_size: few; cdr3_aa: CASSPVSGANVLTF; cdr3_nt: TGTGCCAGCAGTCCAGTGTCTGGGGCCAACGTCCTGACTTTC
v_call: TRBV7-3; d_call: TRBD2; j_call: TRBJ2-3; cdr3_length: 16; clone_size: few; cdr3_aa: CASSLETSGRGDTQYF; cdr3_nt: TGTGCCAGCAGCTTAGAGACTAGCGGGAGGGGAGATACGCAGTATTTT
v_call: TRBV10-1; d_call: NA; j_call: TRBJ2-3; cdr3_length: 14; clone_size: NA; cdr3_aa: CASSGRDTTDTQYF; cdr3_nt: TGCGCCAGCAGTGGTCGGGACACCACGGATACGCAGTATTTT
v_call: TRBV19; d_call: NA; j_call: TRBJ2-7; cdr3_length: 14; clone_size: NA; cdr3_aa: CASRPGLNPYEQYF; cdr3_nt: TGTGCCAGTAGGCCCGGACTGAACCCCTACGAGCAGTACTTC
v_call: TRBV19; d_call: NA; j_call: TRBJ1-1; cdr3_length: 17; clone_size: NA; cdr3_aa: CASSHPRGKHLNTEAFF; cdr3_nt: TGTGCCAGTAGCCACCCCCGGGGGAAGCACTTGAACACTGAAGCTTTCTTT
v_call: TRBV7-9; d_call: NA; j_call: TRBJ2-5; cdr3_length: 14; clone_size: NA; cdr3_aa: CASSNVGGGETQYF; cdr3_nt: TGTGCCAGCAGCAACGTAGGAGGCGGGGAGACCCAGTACTTC
v_call: TRBV15; d_call: TRBD1; j_call: TRBJ1-2; cdr3_length: 15; clone_size: NA; cdr3_aa: CATRGQGALDYGYTF; cdr3_nt: TGTGCCACCAGGGGACAGGGAGCTTTAGACTATGGCTACACCTTC
v_call: TRBV27; d_call: NA; j_call: TRBJ1-1; cdr3_length: 16; clone_size: NA; cdr3_aa: CASSLLSQRGNTEAFF; cdr3_nt: TGTGCCAGCAGTCTCCTTTCACAGCGGGGAAACACTGAAGCTTTCTTT
v_call: TRBV2; d_call: NA; j_call: TRBJ1-2; cdr3_length: 14; clone_size: few; cdr3_aa: CASSEWGQGNGYPF; cdr3_nt: NA
v_call: TRBV27; d_call: NA; j_call: TRBJ2-7; cdr3_length: 14; clone_size: many; cdr3_aa: CASTTGSGTYEQYF; cdr3_nt: TGTGCCAGCACGACCGGGTCGGGAACCTACGAGCAGTACTTC
v_call: TRBV19; d_call: NA; j_call: TRBJ1-3; cdr3_length: 14; clone_size: NA; cdr3_aa: CASRDSSSGNTIYF; cdr3_nt: TGTGCCAGTAGGGACAGCTCCTCTGGAAACACCATATATTTT